These T cell receptor beta chains were read from a single sample in a study of Graves' ophthalmopathy and Graves' hyperthyroidism. TCRdb ran MiXCR on the multiplex PCR reads and lists one entry per CDR3 protein. The sample lists around 600,000 distinct CDR3 sequences, roughly 41% seen once, with more than 2.5% in the top ten. Sequencing input: peripheral blood. Receptor source: an adult man with Graves' ophthalmopathy. CDR3s include the opening cysteine and the closing phenylalanine or tryptophan. A D gene is named only where the DNA matches it firmly. The listing skips clone size in some rows; elsewhere it reads once, few, many or a size class.

J gene | V gene | clone size | D gene | CDR3 DNA | CDR3 protein
TRBJ1-5 | TRBV2 | . | TRBD1 | TGTGCCAGCTGGAGGACAGGGCAAAGTCAGCCCCAGCATTTT | CASWRTGQSQPQHF
TRBJ2-7 | TRBV14 | . | TRBD2 | TGTGCCAGCAGCCAAGTCCGGGGACTAGCGGGAGGGAAGCAGTACTTC | CASSQVRGLAGGKQYF
TRBJ2-7 | TRBV20-1 | . | . | TGCAGTGCTAGATTCCGACCGGGGCAGTACTTC | CSARFRPGQYF
TRBJ2-5 | TRBV4-1 | once | . | TGTGCCAGCAGCTTAGTTGGCAGGGGACAGACCCAGTACTTC | CASSLVGRGQTQYF
TRBJ1-5 | TRBV6-5 | . | . | TGTGCCAGCAGTTCGCGCGCCAGAAATCAGCCCCAGCATTTT | CASSSRARNQPQHF
TRBJ1-2 | TRBV4-1 | few | TRBD1 | TGCGCCAGCAGCCAAGGGACAGGGTTACGTGCAGGCAATGGCTACACCTTC | CASSQGTGLRAGNGYTF
TRBJ1-6 | TRBV27 | . | TRBD1 | TGTGCCAGCACACAACGCATCGGGACAGTCAATTCACCCCTCCACTTT | CASTQRIGTVNSPLHF
TRBJ1-4 | TRBV6-6 | many | TRBD1 | TGTGCCAGCAGTTACTCGACAGGGGCCCTTTGGGAAAAACTGTTTTTT | CASSYSTGALWEKLFF
TRBJ2-7 | TRBV25-1 | . | . | TGTGCCAGCTTGGCCACCGGGGCCACCTCCTACGAGCAGTACTTC | CASLATGATSYEQYF
TRBJ1-2 | TRBV4-2 | . | . | TGTGCCAGCAGCCAAGATGGGGGGGGCCAGTTTAAGTTC | CASSQDGGGQFKF
TRBJ2-7 | TRBV6-6 | few | TRBD1 | TGTGCCAGCAGCCGGACAGGGGGCAAGGCTTACGAGCAGTACTTC | CASSRTGGKAYEQYF
TRBJ1-1 | TRBV19 | many | . | TGTGCCAGTAGGGGGACGGCGAACACTGAAGCTTTCTTT | CASRGTANTEAFF
TRBJ1-1 | TRBV14 | . | . | TGTGCCAGCAGTTTAAAGCATATGAACACTGAAGCTTTCTTT | CASSLKHMNTEAFF